The sequence of this TCR beta chain was determined in a study of neurological immune-mediated disorders. Findings and caveats of the study: The level of TCR clonal expansion was highest in patients with HTLV-1-associated myelopathy and lowest in multiple sclerosis, where it fell below the level seen in healthy controls.

Template-switch 5'RACE cDNA synthesis added a 10-nucleotide unique molecular identifier. Every sequencing run drew on 15-18 subjects and yielded over 190 million TCR-beta sequences. TCRdb used MiXCR to reprocess the 5' RACE reads, holding one entry per CDR3 protein. The repertoire holds around 71,000 distinct CDR3 sequences, 12% to 15% seen once, with under 5.5% in the top ten. About this clonotype: Its antigen is not identified.

Time point in this sample: longitudinal time-point 1 (baseline). A total of 2 million PBMCs stored at -80 degrees C provided the unsorted libraries. This CDR3 region has 14 residues. Germline V CDR1 and CDR2: LNHNV, YYDKDF (reference sequence). Trimming removed 3 bases from V and 6 bases from J, with 15 bases in between. The chain couples TRBV15 to TRBJ2-7, with TRBD2 as a possible D gene (5 bases). Sequenced material: PBMCs. This receptor was obtained from a female donor with HTLV-1-associated myelopathy (HAM/TSP). Written as DNA, the CDR3 is TGTGCCACCAGCAGGGATCTGGGTGCGGGCGAGCAGTACTTC. Protein: CATSRDLGAGEQYF.